Following are 17 T cell receptor beta chains from one sample sequenced in a study of CD8 T cells in ankylosing spondylitis. TCRdb recomputed calls from the 5' RACE reads with MiXCR, one row per CDR3 protein. The profile shows some 130,000 distinct CDR3 sequences, roughly 8.8% of them singletons. Material for sequencing was synovial fluid, either unsorted or a sorted T cell fraction (not recorded which). These receptors were taken from a male donor with ankylosing spondylitis.

J is TRBJ1-2 and V is TRBV7-9; a weak D match, TRBD1 (5 bases). V lost 3 bases and J 9 bases, leaving 20 bases between the germline ends. In germline, CDR1 is SEHNR, CDR2 FQNEAQ (reference sequence). The CDR3 runs 15 residues. The CDR3 bases are TGTGCCAGCAGCTTTACCGCAGGGCAAGGGAGTAGCTACACCTTC. Its translation: CASSFTAGQGSSYTF.

The sample holds many counts of this clonotype. The J gene is TRBJ1-2, the V gene TRBV5-6; D may be TRBD1 (5 bases). Per germline, CDR1 SGHDT and CDR2 YYEEEE. The CDR3 runs to 18 residues. The V end lost 0 bases, the J end lost 4 bases, and 22 bases lay between the germline ends. The CDR3 protein is CASSLGRGISAGFYGYTF. For the CDR3, the DNA is TGTGCCAGCAGCTTGGGCCGGGGCATCTCGGCGGGTTTCTATGGCTACACCTTC.

The rearrangement uses TRBV20-1 and TRBJ2-1, with 9 bases fitting TRBD2. Losses at the gene ends were 6 bases for V and 8 bases for J; bases not matched to a gene: 17. Germline assignment: CDR1 DFQATT and CDR2 SNEGSKA (reference sequence). CDR3 length: 16 residues. The CDR3 DNA is TGCAGTGCGCGGAGGGCCCTAGCGGGATCGGGGGATGAGCAGTTCTTC. As protein: CSARRALAGSGDEQFF.

A few counts support this clonotype. The genes are TRBV7-2 and TRBJ1-2; 7 nucleotides line up with TRBD1. The germline CDR1 and CDR2 sequences are SGHTA and FQGNSA. Germline trimming cut 4 bases from V and 8 bases from J; bases unmatched to any gene: 7. This CDR3 comprises 13 residues. CDR3 region: CASSSPQGTGYTF. The CDR3 nucleotides are TGTGCCAGCAGCTCACCACAGGGGACCGGCTACACCTTC.

This clonotype was detected a few times. The CDR3, as DNA: TGTGCCAGCAGAAATCTGGCTTTTGAGCAGTTCTTC. Protein product: CASRNLAFEQFF. The chain carries TRBV2 and TRBJ2-1; D gene ambiguous. The CDR3 covers 12 residues. The V gene lost 6 bases and the J gene lost 9 bases, with 12 bases spanning the gap. Germline V lookup: CDR1 SNHLY, CDR2 FYNNEI.

This clonotype was picked up many times. The chain joins TRBV28 to TRBJ2-3; D not certain. Deletions cut 5 bases from V and 5 bases from J, with 8 bases between. This CDR3 is built from 12 residues. Germline CDR1 and CDR2: MDHEN and SYDVKM. The CDR3 loop is CASSPYRDTQYF. The CDR3 nucleotides read TGTGCCAGCAGTCCCTATAGAGATACGCAGTATTTT.

This clonotype occurred many times. V and J are TRBV7-8 and TRBJ1-1; a weak D match, TRBD1 (5 bases). This CDR3 region has 16 residues. Germline V lookup: CDR1 SGHVS, CDR2 FQNEAQ. With 2 bases removed from V and 6 bases from J, the gap between germline ends came to 19 bases. The CDR3 coding sequence is TGTGCCAGCAGCTTAAGACCCCAGGGTGGCAGTTCTGAAGCTTTCTTT. This encodes CASSLRPQGGSSEAFF.

V is TRBV2 and J is TRBJ2-1; TRBD2 matches 14 bases. J lost 8 bases, V lost 4 bases, and 13 bases had no gene match. The CDR3 covers 18 residues. The V gene's germline CDR1 is SNHLY and CDR2 FYNNEI. CDR3 protein: CASSGGPGLAGVMDEQFF. CDR3 nucleotides: TGTGCCAGCAGTGGAGGGCCGGGACTAGCGGGAGTAATGGATGAGCAGTTCTTC.

There are a few counts of this clonotype. V gene TRBV20-1 combines with J gene TRBJ2-2; D is perhaps TRBD1 (7 bases). The length of the CDR3 is 14 residues. V lost 0 bases, J lost 6 bases, and 11 bases lay in between. Germline CDR1 is DFQATT and CDR2 is SNEGSKA (reference sequence). The CDR3 region has the DNA TGCAGTGCTAGAGACGGCAGGGGGGCCGGGGAGCTGTTTTTT. Residues: CSARDGRGAGELFF.

Ten or more counts support this clonotype. The chain combines TRBV15 with TRBJ2-1; tentatively, D is TRBD2 (6 bases). V lost 1 base and J 5 bases, leaving 18 bases between the germline ends. The CDR3 has 17 residues. The V gene's germline CDR1 is LNHNV and CDR2 YYDKDF (reference sequence). The CDR3 is CATSRGGEVRANNEQFF. The CDR3 coding sequence is TGTGCCACCAGCAGAGGAGGGGAGGTACGGGCGAACAATGAGCAGTTCTTC.

This rearrangement joins TRBV10-3 to TRBJ1-1, with TRBD1 as a possible D gene (5 bases). The germline V gene encodes CDR1 ENHRY and CDR2 SYGVKD. This CDR3 comprises 14 residues. Trimming removed 3 bases from V and 2 bases from J, with 10 bases in between. CDR3 in DNA: TGTGCCATCAGTGATGGGGGGATTAACACTGAAGCTTTCTTT. It yields the protein CAISDGGINTEAFF.

The rearrangement links TRBV20-1 to TRBJ1-2; D may be TRBD1 (5 bases). Trimming left V 6 bases short and J 3 bases short, with 11 bases between. Germline loops: CDR1 DFQATT, CDR2 SNEGSKA (reference sequence). The CDR3 is 12 residues long. Here the CDR3 reads CSARDSDYGYTF. CDR3 in DNA: TGCAGTGCCCGGGACTCTGACTATGGCTACACCTTC.

In this sample, this clonotype turned up a few times. J is TRBJ1-1 and V is TRBV6-1; D is ambiguous. The CDR3 is 15 amino acids. The V gene's germline CDR1 is MNHNS and CDR2 SASEGT. V was clipped by 2 bases and J by 0 bases, with 10 bases between them. The CDR3 protein is CASSENKRMNTEAFF. CDR3 nucleotide sequence: TGTGCCAGCAGTGAAAACAAAAGGATGAACACTGAAGCTTTCTTT.

About this clonotype: A much more abundant neighbour one base away suggests this may be a read error. The rearrangement joins TRBV15 to TRBJ2-3, with D possibly matching TRBD1 (7 bases). From germline, CDR1 is LNHNV and CDR2 YYDKDF (reference sequence). Trimming cost V 4 bases and J 2 bases, with 19 bases left between them. The CDR3 has 17 residues. The CDR3 sequence is CATSIGGGERVTDTQYF. For the CDR3, the DNA is TGTGCCACCAGCATAGGAGGGGGCGAAAGGGTCACAGATACGCAGTATTTT.

In this sample, this clonotype turned up many times. The chain joins TRBV24-1 to TRBJ2-6; 7 bases are a match to TRBD1. With V trimmed by 9 bases and J by 2 bases, 3 bases remained unmatched. CDR3 size: 14 residues. Germline V lookup: CDR1 KGHDR, CDR2 SFDVKD. Here the CDR3 DNA reads TGTGCCACCGCGCAGGGGGCTGGGGCCAACGTCCTGACTTTC. Its translation: CATAQGAGANVLTF.

This clonotype was counted only a few times. V and J are TRBV11-1 and TRBJ2-7; TRBD2 matches 9 bases. The CDR3 loop spans 18 amino acids. V lost 1 base to trimming and J lost 0 bases; unmatched junction nucleotides: 10. Germline CDR1 SGHAT, CDR2 FQDESV (reference sequence). CDR3 sequence: CASSLDETSGPSSYEQYF. DNA for the CDR3: TGTGCCAGCAGCTTAGATGAGACTAGCGGACCTAGCTCCTACGAGCAGTACTTC. The variable domain in full, with the rest retrieved from reference TRBV11-1 and TRBJ2-7, is EAEVAQSPRYKITEKSQAVAFWCDPISGHATLYWYRQILGQGPELLVQFQDESVVDDSQLPKDRFSAERLKGVDSTLKIQPAELGDSAMYLCASSLDETSGPSSYEQYFGPGTRLTVT.

This clonotype was counted ten times or more. V gene TRBV7-2 combines with J gene TRBJ1-1; no definite D call. V lost 1 base to trimming and J lost 4 bases, with 13 bases between them. The CDR3 is made up of 15 amino acids. CDR1 and CDR2 from the germline V gene are SGHTA and FQGNSA. This CDR3 reads CASSLVAGLVTEAFF. CDR3 coding DNA: TGTGCCAGCAGCTTAGTAGCAGGCCTGGTCACTGAAGCTTTCTTT. Supplemented by reference TRBV7-2 and TRBJ1-1, the full variable domain reads GAGVSQSPSNKVTEKGKDVELRCDPISGHTALYWYRQSLGQGLEFLIYFQGNSAPDKSGLPSDRFSAERTGGSVSTLTIQRTQQEDSAVYLCASSLVAGLVTEAFFGQGTRLTVV.